This entry lists 21 T cell receptor beta chains sequenced from one sample in a study of PD-1 blockade in classical Hodgkin lymphoma. Brentuximab vedotin exposure varied, and every patient relapsed after autologous stem cell transplantation. The method was immunoSEQ multiplex PCR; TCRdb's version includes in-frame clones alone and lacks a portion of them. Here the sample spans roughly 140,000 clones, about four fifths being singletons. The sequencing used peripheral blood mononuclear cells (PBMCs), collected before the second cycle of nivolumab. The receptors here all came from a human donor with classical Hodgkin lymphoma.

The V gene is TRBV9, the J gene TRBJ2-1; TRBD1 aligns across 8 bases. Trimming removed 5 bases from V and 5 bases from J; junction bases left unmatched: 6. The CDR3 is 14 residues long. In germline, CDR1 is SGDLS, CDR2 YYNGEE. CDR3 DNA: TGTGCCAGCAGACCCTGGACAGGGCACAATGAGCAGTTCTTC. Translation: CASRPWTGHNEQFF.

DNA for the CDR3: TGTGCCAGCAGTTACCGTGATGGTACCACCCAGCATTTT. Translation gives CASSYRDGTTQHF. This chain uses TRBV6-6 with TRBJ1-5; no definite D call. Per the germline V gene, CDR1 is MNHNY and CDR2 is SVGAGI (reference sequence). This CDR3 is built from 13 residues. V was cut by 2 bases and J by 11 bases, with 13 bases left in between.

V and J are TRBV11-2 and TRBJ1-3; no definite D call. The ends were cut back, 1 base at V and 5 bases at J, with 6 bases in the middle. Germline CDR1 is SGHAT and CDR2 is FQNNGV. The CDR3 sequence is 13 residues long. The DNA for the CDR3 is TGTGCCAGCAGCTTAGCGATTAGAAACACCATATATTTT. This encodes CASSLAIRNTIYF.

The rearrangement joins TRBV9 to TRBJ1-2; a possible D gene is TRBD1 (6 bases). The CDR3 consists of 16 residues. The V end lost 0 bases, the J end lost 5 bases, and 17 bases lay between the germline ends. Germline CDR1 SGDLS, CDR2 YYNGEE. The CDR3 loop reads CASSVGLWGQDYGYTF. The CDR3 DNA reads as TGTGCCAGCAGCGTAGGTCTCTGGGGGCAAGATTATGGCTACACCTTC.

The chain has TRBV27 and TRBJ2-3; 11 bases align to TRBD2. The CDR3 contains 18 residues. Germline V gene data show CDR1 as MNHEY and CDR2 as SMNVEV (reference sequence). The trim removed 2 bases at V and 1 base at J, leaving 8 bases unmatched. The CDR3 DNA follows: TGTGCCAGCAGTTTAATAGGGCCGACTAGCGGGGGCACAGATACGCAGTATTTT. The encoded protein is CASSLIGPTSGGTDTQYF.

In this sample, this clone turned up once. This chain joins TRBV19 and TRBJ1-2; the D gene is possibly TRBD1 (5 bases). Trimming removed 6 bases from V and 6 bases from J, with 11 bases in between. Germline assignment: CDR1 LNHDA and CDR2 SQIVND (reference sequence). The CDR3 covers 12 residues. For the CDR3, the DNA is TGTGCCAGTAGCCGAGGGGCGCATGGCTACACCTTC. Translating gives CASSRGAHGYTF. Together with reference TRBV19 and TRBJ1-2, the CDR3 gives the full variable domain: DGGITQSPKYLFRKEGQNVTLSCEQNLNHDAMYWYRQDPGQGLRLIYYSQIVNDFQKGDIAEGYSVSREKKESFPLTVTSAQKNPTAFYLCASSRGAHGYTFGSGTRLTVV.

The rearrangement links TRBV12-5 to TRBJ2-3, with D hard to call. Germline CDR1 is LGHNT and CDR2 is FRNRAP. CDR3 length: 13 amino acids. Trimming cost V 9 bases and J 1 base, with 11 bases left between them. CDR3 region: CASGPRGTDTQYF. The CDR3 nucleotides are TGTGCTAGCGGGCCCCGGGGCACAGATACGCAGTATTTT.

The V call is TRBV30, the J call TRBJ1-5; 9 nucleotides align to TRBD1. V shed 1 base and J 5 bases; nucleotides not matched to a gene: 9. The germline CDR1 and CDR2 sequences are GTSNPN and SVGIG (reference sequence). The CDR3 covers 16 residues. DNA of the CDR3: TGTGCCTGGAGTGGGAAACCGGGACAGGGTGATCAGCCCCAGCATTTT. Its translation is CAWSGKPGQGDQPQHF. Filled out from reference TRBV30 and TRBJ1-5, the complete variable domain reads SQTIHQWPATLVQPVGSPLSLECTVEGTSNPNLYWYRQAAGRGLQLLFYSVGIGQISSEVPQNLSASRPQDRQFILSSKKLLLSDSGFYLCAWSGKPGQGDQPQHFGDGTRLSIL.

Regarding this clone: Other DNA sequences in the same sample also yield this CDR3. V is TRBV4-1 and J is TRBJ2-7, with 10 positions matching TRBD1. J gave up 3 bases and V 3 bases, and 8 bases lay outside the gene matches. Germline V gene sequence: CDR1 MGHRA, CDR2 YSYEKL. This CDR3 has 16 residues. The CDR3 DNA sequence: TGCGCCAGCAGCCATAGTCCCGGGACAGGGGTCTACGAGCAGTACTTC. Translation: CASSHSPGTGVYEQYF.

The J gene is TRBJ1-1, the V gene TRBV6-1; unclear D gene. Between the trimmed V and J ends, which lost 4 bases and 7 bases, there was a span of 28 bases. Per the germline V gene, CDR1 is MNHNS and CDR2 is SASEGT. The CDR3 spans 18 residues. CDR3 sequence (DNA): TGTGCCAGCAGTGTTAGACCGGCCTCCCATAGTGCAAACGATGAAGCTTTCTTT. Its protein is CASSVRPASHSANDEAFF.

This clone was observed a handful of times. V is TRBV7-9 and J is TRBJ1-5; a weak D match, TRBD1 (6 bases). The CDR3 spans 17 residues. V lost 5 bases, J lost 5 bases, and 22 bases lay in between. The germline CDR1 and CDR2 sequences are SEHNR and FQNEAQ (reference sequence). CDR3: CASSQTGEIYPDQPQHF. CDR3 DNA: TGTGCCAGCAGCCAGACAGGTGAGATCTATCCTGATCAGCCCCAGCATTTT.

The chain uses TRBV7-6 and TRBJ1-1; D is uncertain. Trimming took off 5 bases at V and 2 bases at J, with 18 bases between the two ends. This CDR3 is built from 16 residues. Germline V gene sequence: CDR1 SGHVS, CDR2 FNYEAQ. The CDR3 DNA sequence: TGTGCCAGCAGCCCCTTCTTGACTCGGGCAAACACTGAAGCTTTCTTT. Its translation: CASSPFLTRANTEAFF.

The chain is built from TRBV10-3 and TRBJ2-7, with D possibly being TRBD1 (6 bases). This CDR3 has 15 amino acids. Trimming took 4 bases from V and 5 from J, leaving 18 bases between them. In germline, CDR1 is ENHRY, CDR2 SYGVKD. The CDR3 nucleotides read TGTGCCATCAGTGGAGTGGACAGTCTAGCCAACGAGCAGTACTTC. It yields the protein CAISGVDSLANEQYF.

This chain links TRBV19 with TRBJ1-2; 7 positions match TRBD1. Germline V CDR1 and CDR2: LNHDA, SQIVND (reference sequence). This CDR3 has 14 residues. Unmatched junction bases numbered 10, after V lost 8 bases and J lost 4 bases. This chain's CDR3 is CASHHRQGSYGYTF. DNA of the CDR3: TGTGCCAGTCACCATCGACAGGGCTCCTATGGCTACACCTTC.

V is TRBV6-6 and J is TRBJ1-5; no reliable D call. The germline V and J ends were trimmed by 5 bases and 3 bases, with 8 bases remaining between them. Germline V gene lookup returns CDR1 MNHNY and CDR2 SVGAGI (reference sequence). The CDR3 is 13 residues long. The CDR3 here is CASSAQYNQPQHF. The CDR3 DNA reads as TGTGCCAGCAGTGCCCAGTACAATCAGCCCCAGCATTTT.

V is TRBV30 and J is TRBJ2-7; a weak D match, TRBD1 (6 bases). Germline lookup yields CDR1 GTSNPN and CDR2 SVGIG (reference sequence). This CDR3 spans 13 amino acids. V shed 0 bases and J shed 9 bases, with 15 bases lying between them. The CDR3 bases are TGTGCCTGGAGTGTACGTTGGGGGCAAGGGCAGTACTTC. Protein product: CAWSVRWGQGQYF. The full variable domain, in which reference TRBV30 and TRBJ2-7 provide the parts outside the CDR3, is SQTIHQWPATLVQPVGSPLSLECTVEGTSNPNLYWYRQAAGRGLQLLFYSVGIGQISSEVPQNLSASRPQDRQFILSSKKLLLSDSGFYLCAWSVRWGQGQYFGPGTRLTVT.

The chain employs TRBV27 and TRBJ1-2; 7 nucleotides match TRBD1. The CDR3 totals 12 residues. V dropped 4 bases and J dropped 8; count of bases not matched to a gene: 4. Germline CDR1 reads MNHEY; CDR2 reads SMNVEV (reference sequence). CDR3: CASSSTGVGYTF. DNA for the CDR3: TGTGCCAGCAGTTCTACAGGGGTCGGCTACACCTTC.

The chain uses TRBV6-6 and TRBJ1-6; D may be TRBD1 (5 bases). Trimming stripped 3 bases from V and 7 bases from J, with 10 bases between. The CDR3 covers 14 residues. CDR1 MNHNY and CDR2 SVGAGI come from the germline V gene (reference sequence). The CDR3 DNA reads TGTGCCAGCAGTTATAGCAGGGCCAATTCACCCCTCCACTTT. Its translation: CASSYSRANSPLHF.

V and J are TRBV7-2 and TRBJ2-5; tentatively, D is TRBD2 (5 bases). Germline CDR1 SGHTA, CDR2 FQGNSA. Trimming removed 2 bases from V and 5 bases from J, with 12 bases in between. This CDR3 region has 14 residues. This CDR3 reads CASSLLRGGETQYF. The CDR3 DNA follows: TGTGCCAGCAGCTTATTAAGAGGCGGGGAGACCCAGTACTTC. The full variable domain, completed using reference TRBV7-2 and TRBJ2-5, is GAGVSQSPSNKVTEKGKDVELRCDPISGHTALYWYRQSLGQGLEFLIYFQGNSAPDKSGLPSDRFSAERTGGSVSTLTIQRTQQEDSAVYLCASSLLRGGETQYFGPGTRLLVL.

This clone showed up just once. The chain uses TRBV5-4 and TRBJ1-1, with D uncertain. Germline CDR1 and CDR2: SGHNT and YYREEE (reference sequence). With 6 bases removed from V and 2 bases from J, the gap between germline ends came to 17 bases. The CDR3 is made up of 15 amino acids. CDR3: CASTLRSGFNTEAFF. CDR3 bases: TGTGCCAGCACCTTACGTTCAGGTTTTAACACTGAAGCTTTCTTT.

The chain couples TRBV10-3 to TRBJ1-6, with a weak D call TRBD1 (5 bases). Germline CDR1 ENHRY, CDR2 SYGVKD. The length of the CDR3 is 15 residues. V shed 3 bases and J shed 6 bases, with 12 bases lying between them. CDR3 nucleotide sequence: TGTGCCATCAGTGACTCAGGGTTGGGTAATTCACCCCTCCACTTT. Translation: CAISDSGLGNSPLHF.